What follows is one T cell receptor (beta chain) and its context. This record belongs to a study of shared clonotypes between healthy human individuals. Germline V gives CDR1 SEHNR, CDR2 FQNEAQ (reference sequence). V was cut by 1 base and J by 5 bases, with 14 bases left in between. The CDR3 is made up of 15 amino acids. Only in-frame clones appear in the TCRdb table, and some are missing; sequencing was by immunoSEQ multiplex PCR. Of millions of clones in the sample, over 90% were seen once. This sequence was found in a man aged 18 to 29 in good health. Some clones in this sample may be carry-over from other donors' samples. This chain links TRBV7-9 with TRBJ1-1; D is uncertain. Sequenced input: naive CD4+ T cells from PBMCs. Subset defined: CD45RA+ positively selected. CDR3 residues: CASSLEATRKTEAFF. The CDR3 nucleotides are TGTGCCAGCAGCTTAGAGGCGACTCGGAAGACTGAAGCTTTCTTT.